What follows is one T cell receptor (beta chain) and its context. The data were produced by immunoSEQ multiplex PCR, yet TCRdb's version contains in-frame clones alone and is incomplete. The sample consists of 78,000 or so clones, roughly 80% of them appearing once. The source of the sample is a study of blood T cell repertoires in COVID-19. Study background: Sites in the United States, Italy and Spain provided acute and convalescent COVID-19 samples. Sample material is recorded as cDNA or gDNA derived from T cells, B-cell-depleted T cells, or PBMCs.

Deletions cut 2 bases from V and 1 base from J, with 9 bases between. Germline assignment: CDR1 LGHNT and CDR2 FRNRAP. The CDR3 spans 15 residues. The genes are TRBV12-5 and TRBJ1-5; D is unclear. The sample comprised peripheral blood. This sequence originates from an older woman with acute or convalescent COVID-19. CDR3 loop: CASGLNSLSNQPQHF. The CDR3 nucleotides are TGTGCTAGTGGTTTGAATTCATTGAGCAATCAGCCCCAGCATTTT.